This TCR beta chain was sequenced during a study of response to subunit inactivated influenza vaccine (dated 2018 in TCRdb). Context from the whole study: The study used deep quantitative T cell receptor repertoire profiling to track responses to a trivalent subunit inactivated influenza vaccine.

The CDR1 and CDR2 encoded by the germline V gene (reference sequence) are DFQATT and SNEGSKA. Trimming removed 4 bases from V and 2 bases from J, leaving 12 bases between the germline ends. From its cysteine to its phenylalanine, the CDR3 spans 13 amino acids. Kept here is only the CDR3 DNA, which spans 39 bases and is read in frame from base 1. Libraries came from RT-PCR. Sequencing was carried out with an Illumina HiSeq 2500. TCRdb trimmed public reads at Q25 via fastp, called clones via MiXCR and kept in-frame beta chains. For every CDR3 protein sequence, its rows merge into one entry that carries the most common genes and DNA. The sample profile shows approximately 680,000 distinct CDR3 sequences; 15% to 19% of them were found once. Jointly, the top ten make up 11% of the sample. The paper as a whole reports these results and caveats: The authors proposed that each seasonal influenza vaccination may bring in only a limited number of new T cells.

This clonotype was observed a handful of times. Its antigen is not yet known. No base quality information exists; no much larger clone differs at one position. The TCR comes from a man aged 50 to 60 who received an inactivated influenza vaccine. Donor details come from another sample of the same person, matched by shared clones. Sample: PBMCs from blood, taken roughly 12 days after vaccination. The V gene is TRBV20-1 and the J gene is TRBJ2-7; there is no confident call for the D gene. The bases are TGCAGTGCTAATACCGACGTCCCCTACGAGCAGTACTTC. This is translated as CSANTDVPYEQYF.